This TCR beta chain appears in the sequencing data of a study of cytomegalovirus exposure and HLA in healthy donors. Study information: The 120 validation repertoires and the 650 to 850 first-cohort repertoires shared a platform, a later analysis reported.

Study findings and constraints: 150 to 200 TCR beta chains were listed as cytomegalovirus-associated. Reportedly, cytomegalovirus status was diagnosed with high sensitivity and specificity.

A remark on this clone: What it recognizes is unknown.

Some clones are missing from TCRdb's copy, which holds only in-frame ones; the method was immunoSEQ multiplex PCR. The repertoire holds over 150,000 clones, with about 90% as singletons. The donors were members of the roughly 130-subject validation cohort (separate from the roughly 680-subject first cohort). Germline values: CDR1 LNHDA, CDR2 SQIVND (reference sequence). The ends were cut back, 5 bases at V and 1 base at J, with 17 bases in the middle. The CDR3 runs to 16 residues. The rearrangement links TRBV19 to TRBJ1-2; D is possibly TRBD1 (6 bases). The material sequenced was PBMCs. The source of this sequence is a woman in her late teens or twenties in good health and CMV-seropositive. The CDR3, as DNA: TGTGCCAGTAGTGTCAGCCCAACAGGGCTTAACTATGGCTACACCTTC. Translated, it gives CASSVSPTGLNYGYTF.